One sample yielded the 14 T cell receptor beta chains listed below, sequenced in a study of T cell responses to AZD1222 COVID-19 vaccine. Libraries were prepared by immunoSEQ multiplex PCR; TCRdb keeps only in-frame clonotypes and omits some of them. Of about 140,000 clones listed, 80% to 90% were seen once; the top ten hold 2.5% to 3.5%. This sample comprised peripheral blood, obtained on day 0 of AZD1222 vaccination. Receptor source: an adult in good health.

This CDR3 reads CSVGDGGRARFF. The CDR3 DNA sequence: TGCAGCGTTGGCGATGGCGGGAGGGCTCGGTTCTTC. This chain uses TRBV29-1 with TRBJ2-1, with 9 bases that match TRBD2. Germline CDR1 reads SQVTM; CDR2 reads ANQGSEA. Trimming at V came to 4 bases and at J to 15 bases, leaving 10 bases not matched to a gene. This CDR3 is built from 12 residues.

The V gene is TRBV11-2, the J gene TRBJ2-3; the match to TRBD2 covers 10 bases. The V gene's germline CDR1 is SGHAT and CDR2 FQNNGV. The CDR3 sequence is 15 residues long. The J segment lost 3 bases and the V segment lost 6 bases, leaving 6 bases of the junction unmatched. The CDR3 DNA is TGTGCCAGCAGGAGACTAGCGGGCCTTACAGATACGCAGTATTTT. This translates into CASRRLAGLTDTQYF.

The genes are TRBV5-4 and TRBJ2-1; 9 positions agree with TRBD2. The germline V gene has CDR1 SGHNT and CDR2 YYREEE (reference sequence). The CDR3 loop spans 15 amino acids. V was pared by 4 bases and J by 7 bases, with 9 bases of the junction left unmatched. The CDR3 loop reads CASSHGASGENEQFF. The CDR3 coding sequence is TGTGCCAGCAGCCATGGGGCTAGCGGGGAGAATGAGCAGTTCTTC.

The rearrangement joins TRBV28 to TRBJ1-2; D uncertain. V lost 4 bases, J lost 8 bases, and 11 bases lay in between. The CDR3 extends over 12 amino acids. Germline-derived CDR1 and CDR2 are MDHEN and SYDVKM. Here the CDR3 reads CASSYIIGGYTF. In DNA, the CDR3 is TGTGCCAGCAGTTATATCATCGGGGGCTACACCTTC.

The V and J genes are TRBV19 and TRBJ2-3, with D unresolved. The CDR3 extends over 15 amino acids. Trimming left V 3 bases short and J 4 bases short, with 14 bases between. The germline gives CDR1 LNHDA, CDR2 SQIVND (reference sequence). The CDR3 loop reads CASSIVMISPDTQYF. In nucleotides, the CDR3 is TGTGCCAGTAGTATTGTCATGATCAGCCCAGATACGCAGTATTTT.

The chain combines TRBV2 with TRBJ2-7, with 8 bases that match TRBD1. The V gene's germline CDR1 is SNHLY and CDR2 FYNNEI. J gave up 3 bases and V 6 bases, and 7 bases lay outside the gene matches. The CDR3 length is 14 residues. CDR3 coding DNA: TGTGCCAGCAGGGCCACAGGGGGAAACTACGAGCAGTACTTC. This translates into CASRATGGNYEQYF.

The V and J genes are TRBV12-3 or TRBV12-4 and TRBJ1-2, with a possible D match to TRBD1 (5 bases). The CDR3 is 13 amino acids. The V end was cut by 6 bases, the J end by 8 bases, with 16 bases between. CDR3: CASSQRGRDGYTF. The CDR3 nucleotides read TGTGCCAGCAGCCAGAGAGGCAGGGACGGCTACACCTTC.

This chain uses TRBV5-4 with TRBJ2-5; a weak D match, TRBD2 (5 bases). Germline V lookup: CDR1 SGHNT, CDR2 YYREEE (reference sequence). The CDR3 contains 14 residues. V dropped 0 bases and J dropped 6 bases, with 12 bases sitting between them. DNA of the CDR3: TGTGCCAGCAGCTTGGCGACCGGGGTGCAGACCCAGTACTTC. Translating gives CASSLATGVQTQYF.

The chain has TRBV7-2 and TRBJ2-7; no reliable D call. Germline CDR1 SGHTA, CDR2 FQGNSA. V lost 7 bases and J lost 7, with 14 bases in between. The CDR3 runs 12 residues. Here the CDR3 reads CASTGYRWEQYF. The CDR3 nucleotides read TGTGCCAGCACCGGTTACCGCTGGGAGCAGTACTTC. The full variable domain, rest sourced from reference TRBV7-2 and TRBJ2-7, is GAGVSQSPSNKVTEKGKDVELRCDPISGHTALYWYRQSLGQGLEFLIYFQGNSAPDKSGLPSDRFSAERTGGSVSTLTIQRTQQEDSAVYLCASTGYRWEQYFGPGTRLTVT.

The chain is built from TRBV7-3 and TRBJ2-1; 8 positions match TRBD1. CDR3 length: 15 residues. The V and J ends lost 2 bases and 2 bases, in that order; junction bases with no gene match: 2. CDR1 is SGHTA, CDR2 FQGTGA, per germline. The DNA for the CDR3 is TGTGCCAGCAGCTTACAGGGGGCGGCCTACAATGAGCAGTTCTTC. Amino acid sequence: CASSLQGAAYNEQFF.

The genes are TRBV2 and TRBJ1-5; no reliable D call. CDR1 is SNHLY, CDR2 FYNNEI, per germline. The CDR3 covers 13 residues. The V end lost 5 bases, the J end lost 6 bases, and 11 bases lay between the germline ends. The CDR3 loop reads CASSYPEGQPQHF. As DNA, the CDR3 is TGTGCCAGCAGTTACCCAGAGGGTCAGCCCCAGCATTTT. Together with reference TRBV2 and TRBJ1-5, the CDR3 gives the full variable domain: EPEVTQTPSHQVTQMGQEVILRCVPISNHLYFYWYRQILGQKVEFLVSFYNNEISEKSEIFDDQFSVERPDGSNFTLKIRSTKLEDSAMYFCASSYPEGQPQHFGDGTRLSIL.

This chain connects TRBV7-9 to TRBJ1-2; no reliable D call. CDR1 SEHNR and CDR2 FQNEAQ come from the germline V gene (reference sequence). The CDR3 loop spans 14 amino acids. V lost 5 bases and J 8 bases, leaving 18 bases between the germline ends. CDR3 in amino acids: CASSPLEGSLGYTF. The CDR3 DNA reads TGTGCCAGCAGCCCCCTGGAGGGATCACTCGGCTACACCTTC.

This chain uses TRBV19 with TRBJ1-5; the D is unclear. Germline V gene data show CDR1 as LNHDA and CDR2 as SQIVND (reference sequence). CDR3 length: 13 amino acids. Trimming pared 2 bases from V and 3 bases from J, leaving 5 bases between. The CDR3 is CASSISYNQPQHF. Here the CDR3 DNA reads TGTGCCAGTAGTATAAGTTACAATCAGCCCCAGCATTTT.

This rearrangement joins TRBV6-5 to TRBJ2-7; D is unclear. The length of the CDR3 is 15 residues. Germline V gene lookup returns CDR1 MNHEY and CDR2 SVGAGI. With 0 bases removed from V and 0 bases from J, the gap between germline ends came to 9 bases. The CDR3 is CASSYSTVFSYEQYF. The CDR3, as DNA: TGTGCCAGCAGTTACTCGACCGTGTTCTCCTACGAGCAGTACTTC.